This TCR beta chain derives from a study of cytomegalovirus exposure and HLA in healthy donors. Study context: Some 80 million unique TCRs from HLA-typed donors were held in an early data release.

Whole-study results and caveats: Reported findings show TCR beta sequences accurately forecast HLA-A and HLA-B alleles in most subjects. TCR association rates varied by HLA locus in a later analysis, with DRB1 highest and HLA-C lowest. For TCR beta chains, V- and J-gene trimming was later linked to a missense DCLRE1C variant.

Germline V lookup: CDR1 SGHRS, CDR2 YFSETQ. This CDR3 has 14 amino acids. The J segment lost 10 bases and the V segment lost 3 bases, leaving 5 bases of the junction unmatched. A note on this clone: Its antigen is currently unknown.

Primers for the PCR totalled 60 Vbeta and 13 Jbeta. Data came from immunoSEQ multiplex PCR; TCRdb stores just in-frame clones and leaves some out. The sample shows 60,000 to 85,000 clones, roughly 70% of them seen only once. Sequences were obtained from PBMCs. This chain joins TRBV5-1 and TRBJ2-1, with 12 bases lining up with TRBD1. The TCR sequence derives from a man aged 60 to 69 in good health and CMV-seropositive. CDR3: CASSSGQGAWEQFF. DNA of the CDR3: TGCGCCAGCAGCTCGGGACAGGGGGCTTGGGAGCAGTTCTTC.